This entry is about one T cell receptor (beta chain). The data originate from a study of blood T cell repertoires in COVID-19. The wider study: Whether acute or convalescent, the COVID-19 samples came from the United States, Italy and Spain. PBMCs, B-cell-depleted T cells, or T cells were the source of the cDNA or gDNA that made up the material.

Per the authors' pipeline: Estimation of nucleated cell counts relied on the amplification of reference gene primers. Libraries were prepared by immunoSEQ multiplex PCR; TCRdb keeps only in-frame clonotypes and omits some of them. The D gene and trimming were derived from the DNA, and the V and J assignments and clone size from that table. Of tens of thousands of clones in the sample, approximately 80% were seen once. V dropped 0 bases and J dropped 3 bases, with 9 bases sitting between them. CDR3 size: 14 residues. The germline CDR1 and CDR2 sequences are LNHDA and SQIVND (reference sequence). The gene calls are TRBV19 and TRBJ2-7; D perhaps matches TRBD1 (5 bases). Material for sequencing was peripheral blood. This TCR derives from a man between 65 and 80 years old with acute or convalescent COVID-19. The CDR3: CASSIEHDSYEQYF. The CDR3 region has the DNA TGTGCCAGTAGTATAGAACATGACAGCTACGAGCAGTACTTC.